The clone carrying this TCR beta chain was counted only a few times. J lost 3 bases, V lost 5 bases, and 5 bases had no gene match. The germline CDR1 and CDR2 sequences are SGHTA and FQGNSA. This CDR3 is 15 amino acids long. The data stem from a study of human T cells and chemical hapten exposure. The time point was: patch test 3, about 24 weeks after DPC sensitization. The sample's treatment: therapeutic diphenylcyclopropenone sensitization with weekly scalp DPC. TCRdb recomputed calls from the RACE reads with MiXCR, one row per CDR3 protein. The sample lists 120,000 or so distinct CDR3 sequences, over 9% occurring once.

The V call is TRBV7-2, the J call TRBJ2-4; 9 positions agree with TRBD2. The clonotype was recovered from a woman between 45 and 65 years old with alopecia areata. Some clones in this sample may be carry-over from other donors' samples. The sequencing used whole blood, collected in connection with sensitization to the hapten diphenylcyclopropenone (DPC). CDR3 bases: TGTGCCAGCAGCATCAAAGCGGGAGGCAAAAACATTCAGTACTTC. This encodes CASSIKAGGKNIQYF.